The present entry profiles one T cell receptor (beta chain) with its context. These data belong to a study of blood T cell repertoires in COVID-19. Whole-study context: Acute and convalescent COVID-19 specimens originated in the United States, Italy and Spain. Sample material is recorded as cDNA or gDNA derived from T cells, B-cell-depleted T cells, or PBMCs.

In the original analysis: Cell counts per sample came from amplifying reference gene primers. The method was immunoSEQ multiplex PCR; TCRdb's version includes in-frame clones alone and lacks a portion of them. V and J calls and clone size are copied from that table; D and trimming were computed from the DNA. The sample yields 72,000 or so clones, around 83% seen once. The germline V gene has CDR1 MNHEY and CDR2 SVGAGI. The CDR3 consists of 16 residues. V lost 4 bases to trimming and J lost 4 bases, with 17 bases between them. The chain carries TRBV6-5 and TRBJ1-5; a possible D gene is TRBD1 (5 bases). This clonotype was sampled from a woman older than 75 with active or convalescent COVID-19. The specimen sequenced was peripheral blood. CDR3 sequence: CASSSQSNRNNQPQHF. The CDR3 DNA reads TGTGCCAGCAGTTCTCAGTCTAACAGGAATAATCAGCCCCAGCATTTT.